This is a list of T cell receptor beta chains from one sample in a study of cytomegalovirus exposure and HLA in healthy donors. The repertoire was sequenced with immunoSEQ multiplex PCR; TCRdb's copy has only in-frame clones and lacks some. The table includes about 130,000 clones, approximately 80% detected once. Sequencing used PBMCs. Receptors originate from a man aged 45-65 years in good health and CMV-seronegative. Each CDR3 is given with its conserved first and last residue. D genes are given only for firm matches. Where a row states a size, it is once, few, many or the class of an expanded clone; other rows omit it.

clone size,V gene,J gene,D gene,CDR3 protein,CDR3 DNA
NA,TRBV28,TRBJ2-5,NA,CATVRDQETQYF,TGTGCCACCGTCAGGGACCAAGAGACCCAGTACTTC
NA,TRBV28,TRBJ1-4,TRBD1,CASSLGHRGSREKLFF,TGTGCCAGCAGTTTAGGACACAGGGGAAGTCGTGAAAAACTGTTTTTT
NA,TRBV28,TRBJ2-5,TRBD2,CASSLPPGLATETQYF,TGTGCCAGCAGTTTACCCCCGGGACTAGCGACAGAGACCCAGTACTTC
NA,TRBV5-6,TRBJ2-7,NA,CASSLAAGYEQYF,TGTGCCAGCAGCTTGGCTGCCGGCTACGAGCAGTACTTC
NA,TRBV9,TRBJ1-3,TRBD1,CASSVGTGGQGGNTIYF,TGTGCCAGCAGCGTAGGGACAGGGGGCCAGGGTGGAAACACCATATATTTT
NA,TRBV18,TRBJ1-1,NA,CASSPTEVNTEAFF,TGTGCCAGCTCACCGACAGAGGTGAACACTGAAGCTTTCTTT
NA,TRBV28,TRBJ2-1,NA,CASSVLEGKTVNEQFF,TGTGCCAGCAGTGTTCTGGAGGGGAAAACAGTCAATGAGCAGTTCTTC
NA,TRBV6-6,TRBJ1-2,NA,CASRETENYGYTF,TGTGCCAGCAGGGAAACAGAGAACTATGGCTACACCTTC
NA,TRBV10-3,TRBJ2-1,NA,CAISEPHSGHNEQFF,TGTGCCATCAGTGAGCCCCACAGCGGCCACAATGAGCAGTTCTTC
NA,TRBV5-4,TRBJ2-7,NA,CASSRVPRGLSYEQYF,TGTGCCAGCAGCCGGGTCCCCAGGGGCCTGAGCTACGAGCAGTACTTC
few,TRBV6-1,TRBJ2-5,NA,CASRGEETQYF,TGTGCCAGCAGGGGAGAGGAGACCCAGTACTTC
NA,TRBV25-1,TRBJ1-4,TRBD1,CASSEAGGREKLFF,TGTGCCAGCAGTGAAGCAGGGGGCAGGGAAAAACTGTTTTTT
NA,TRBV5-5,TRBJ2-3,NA,CASSRDTDTQYF,TGTGCCAGCAGTCGGGACACAGATACGCAGTATTTT
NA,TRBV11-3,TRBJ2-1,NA,CASSQDGGSYNEQFF,TGTGCCAGCAGCCAAGACGGGGGCTCCTACAATGAGCAGTTCTTC
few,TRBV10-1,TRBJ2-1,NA,CASSAGLVGSEQFF,TGCGCCAGCAGCGCGGGCCTTGTGGGCAGTGAGCAGTTCTTC
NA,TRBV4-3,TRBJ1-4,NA,CASSQDSGKLFF,TGCGCCAGCAGCCAAGATTCGGGAAAACTGTTTTTT
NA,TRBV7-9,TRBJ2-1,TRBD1,CASSLTGTDYNEQFF,TGTGCCAGCAGCCTGACCGGGACAGACTACAATGAGCAGTTCTTC
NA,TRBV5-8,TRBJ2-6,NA,CASSFGTHSGANVLTF,TGTGCCAGCAGCTTTGGGACACACTCTGGGGCCAACGTCCTGACTTTC
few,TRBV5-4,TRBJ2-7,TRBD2,CASSLAGAHEQYF,TGTGCCAGCAGCTTAGCGGGAGCCCACGAGCAGTACTTC
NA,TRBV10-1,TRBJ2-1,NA,CASSETEKLSYNEQFF,TGCGCCAGCAGTGAGACAGAAAAACTCTCCTACAATGAGCAGTTCTTC
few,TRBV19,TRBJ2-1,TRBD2,CASSPIAGDVYNEQFF,TGTGCCAGTAGTCCAATAGCGGGAGACGTCTACAATGAGCAGTTCTTC
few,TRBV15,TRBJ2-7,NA,CATSPGLSPYEQYF,TGTGCCACCAGCCCGGGACTGTCACCCTACGAGCAGTACTTC
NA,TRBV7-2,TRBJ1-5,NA,CASSLPGHRQHF,TGTGCCAGCAGCTTACCGGGACACAGACAGCATTTT
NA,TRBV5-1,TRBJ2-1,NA,CASTPNRQYNEQFF,TGCGCCAGCACCCCGAATCGACAGTACAATGAGCAGTTCTTC
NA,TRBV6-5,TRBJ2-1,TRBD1,CASRGQGAYGEQFF,TGTGCCAGCAGGGGACAGGGGGCCTATGGTGAGCAGTTCTTC
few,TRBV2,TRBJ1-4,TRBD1,CASSGPGQGVEKLFF,TGTGCCAGCAGCGGTCCGGGACAGGGGGTTGAAAAACTGTTTTTT
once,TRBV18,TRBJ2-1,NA,CASSPRDTLEQFF,TGTGCCAGCTCACCCCGGGACACTCTGGAGCAGTTCTTC
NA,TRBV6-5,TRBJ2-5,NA,CASSSHETQYF,TGTGCCAGCAGCAGTCATGAGACCCAGTACTTC
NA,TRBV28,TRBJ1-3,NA,CASSLSGASSGNTIYF,TGTGCCAGCAGTTTATCAGGGGCTTCTTCTGGAAACACCATATATTTT
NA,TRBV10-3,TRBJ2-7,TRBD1,CAISDPGQSYEQYF,TGTGCCATCAGTGATCCGGGACAGTCCTACGAGCAGTACTTC
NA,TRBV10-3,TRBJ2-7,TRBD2,CAISLGLAGDIYEQYF,TGTGCCATCAGTTTGGGACTAGCGGGAGACATCTACGAGCAGTACTTC
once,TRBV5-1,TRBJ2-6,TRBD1,CASSQGTGTLSGANVLTF,TGCGCCAGCAGCCAAGGGACAGGGACGCTCTCTGGGGCCAACGTCCTGACTTTC
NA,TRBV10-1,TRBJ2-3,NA,CASSRGPTDTQYF,TGCGCCAGCAGCCGAGGCCCCACAGATACGCAGTATTTT
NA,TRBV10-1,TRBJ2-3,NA,CASSETAVDTQYF,TGCGCCAGCAGTGAGACAGCGGTGGATACGCAGTATTTT
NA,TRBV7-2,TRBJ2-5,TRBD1,CASSPRTGPPAETQYF,TGTGCCAGCAGCCCGAGGACAGGGCCGCCCGCAGAGACCCAGTACTTC
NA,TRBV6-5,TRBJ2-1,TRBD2,CASSYTGGLNEQFF,TGTGCCAGCAGTTATACGGGAGGACTTAATGAGCAGTTCTTC
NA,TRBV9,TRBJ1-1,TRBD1,CASSVRAGTGTFF,TGTGCCAGCAGCGTAAGGGCGGGGACAGGGACTTTCTTT
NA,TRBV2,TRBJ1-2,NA,CASSATDGGYTF,TGTGCCAGCAGTGCGACAGACGGCGGCTACACCTTC
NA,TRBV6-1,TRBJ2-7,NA,CASRKPSGSYEQYF,TGTGCCAGCAGGAAGCCCTCGGGATCCTACGAGCAGTACTTC
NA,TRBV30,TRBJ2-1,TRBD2,CAWSGTSGRNEQFF,TGTGCCTGGAGTGGGACTAGCGGGAGAAATGAGCAGTTCTTC
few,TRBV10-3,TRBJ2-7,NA,CAITPQVSYEQYF,TGTGCCATCACCCCACAGGTTTCCTACGAGCAGTACTTC
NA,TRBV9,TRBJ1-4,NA,CASSGVGRSNEKLFF,TGTGCCAGCAGCGGAGTAGGGAGGAGTAATGAAAAACTGTTTTTT
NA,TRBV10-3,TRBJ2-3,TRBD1,CAISVEGAISTDTQYF,TGTGCCATCAGTGTCGAGGGGGCCATTAGCACAGATACGCAGTATTTT
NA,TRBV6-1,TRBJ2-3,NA,CASRYTGSTDTQYF,TGTGCCAGCCGGTACACAGGGAGCACAGATACGCAGTATTTT
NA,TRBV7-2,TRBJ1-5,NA,CASSLAMAGNQPQHF,TGTGCCAGCAGCCTCGCAATGGCTGGCAATCAGCCCCAGCATTTT
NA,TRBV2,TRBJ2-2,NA,CASTYTGELFF,TGTGCCAGCACGTACACCGGGGAGCTGTTTTTT
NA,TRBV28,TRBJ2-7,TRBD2,CASSPTSASSYEQYF,TGTGCCAGCAGTCCCACTAGCGCAAGCTCCTACGAGCAGTACTTC
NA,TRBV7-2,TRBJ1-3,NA,CASSSGLPAGNTIYF,TGTGCCAGCAGCTCGGGACTCCCCGCGGGAAACACCATATATTTT
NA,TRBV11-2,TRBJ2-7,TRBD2,CASSSYASGSGEQYF,TGTGCCAGCAGCTCCTATGCTAGCGGGAGTGGGGAGCAGTACTTC
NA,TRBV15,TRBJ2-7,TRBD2,CATSIAGGPYEQYF,TGTGCCACCAGTATAGCGGGAGGGCCCTACGAGCAGTACTTC
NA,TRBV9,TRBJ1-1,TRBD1,CASSPWTGLNTEAFF,TGTGCCAGCAGCCCGTGGACAGGGCTGAACACTGAAGCTTTCTTT
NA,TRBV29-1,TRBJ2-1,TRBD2,CSGAGGRGFNEQFF,TGCAGCGGGGCTGGCGGGAGGGGTTTCAATGAGCAGTTCTTC
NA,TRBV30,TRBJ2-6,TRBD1,CAWGQDNSGANVLTF,TGTGCCTGGGGACAGGACAACTCTGGGGCCAACGTCCTGACTTTC